This T cell receptor (beta chain) was captured in a study of cytotoxic CD8 clonotypes in ibrutinib-treated CLL. TCRdb's copy holds only in-frame clones and misses some; the assay was immunoSEQ multiplex PCR. The sample includes about 57,000 clones, 56% of them seen just once. Study-level results: On treatment, the uncommon public clonotypes contracted or remained stable.

About this clone itself: What it binds is not known.

The sample consisted of PBMCs, taken after 24 months of ibrutinib treatment. The TCR originated in a human donor with chronic lymphocytic leukemia.

CDR3 nucleotides: TGTGCCAGCAGACTAGGCGCGGGAGCGACCAATGAGCAGTTCTTC. The encoded protein is CASRLGAGATNEQFF. This chain uses TRBV6-5 with TRBJ2-1; 7 nucleotides match TRBD2. V lost 6 bases, J lost 6 bases, and 11 bases stayed unmatched. CDR1 and CDR2 (germline): MNHEY, SVGAGI. The CDR3 length is 15 residues.